These T cell receptor beta chains were read from a single sample in a study of PD-1 blockade in mismatch repair-deficient tumors. Assay: immunoSEQ multiplex PCR; the TCRdb copy retains only in-frame clones and omits some. The sample has some 25,000 clones, roughly 84% seen once. Sequenced material: PBMCs, taken before pembrolizumab treatment. These receptor sequences come from an adult with mismatch repair-deficient cancer. The CDR3 runs from the conserved cysteine through the conserved F or W. D genes are given only for firm matches. Clone size appears in some rows only: once, few, many, or a class for an expanded clone.

D: TRBD1
J: TRBJ2-4
V: TRBV2
size: .
DNA: TGTGCCAGCAGTCTGGACAGGGGTGGGGAGGTCATTCAGTACTTC
CDR3: CASSLDRGGEVIQYF

D: .
J: TRBJ1-2
V: TRBV2
size: .
DNA: TGTGCCAGCAGGGCCAGGGGCTATGGCTACACCTTC
CDR3: CASRARGYGYTF

D: TRBD1
J: TRBJ2-5
V: TRBV5-1
size: .
DNA: TGCGCCAGCAGCTTGGTGGGGACAGTCCAAGAGACCCAGTACTTC
CDR3: CASSLVGTVQETQYF

D: TRBD1
J: TRBJ1-2
V: TRBV19
size: .
DNA: TGTGCCAGTAGTGCATACAGGGGGTCCACGGATGGCTACACCTTC
CDR3: CASSAYRGSTDGYTF

D: TRBD2
J: TRBJ2-3
V: TRBV5-1
size: .
DNA: TGCGTCAGCAGGGGTAGCGGGACTAGCACAGATACGCAGTATTTT
CDR3: CVSRGSGTSTDTQYF

D: .
J: TRBJ1-2
V: TRBV4-2
size: .
DNA: TGTGCCAGCAGTGGTGGCGATAACTATGGCTACATCTTC
CDR3: CASSGGDNYGYIF

D: .
J: TRBJ2-7
V: TRBV2
size: .
DNA: TGTGCCAGCACTGCTGGGAGTGGGATCGGCGAGCAGTACTTC
CDR3: CASTAGSGIGEQYF

D: TRBD1
J: TRBJ1-2
V: TRBV28
size: .
DNA: TGTGCCAGCAGTTTTGACAGGGAGGATTGGTATGGCTACACCTTC
CDR3: CASSFDREDWYGYTF

D: TRBD1
J: TRBJ1-2
V: TRBV28
size: .
DNA: TGTGCCAGCAGTTTTGAACAGGGGGCGTATGGCTACACCTTC
CDR3: CASSFEQGAYGYTF

D: TRBD2
J: TRBJ2-7
V: TRBV11-2
size: .
DNA: TGTGCCAGCAGCCCTTCCCTAGCGGGAGGGGTCTACGAGCAGTACTTC
CDR3: CASSPSLAGGVYEQYF

D: TRBD1
J: TRBJ2-1
V: TRBV27
size: .
DNA: TGTGCCAGCAGGACAGGGGGCTCCTACAATGAGCAGTTCTTC
CDR3: CASRTGGSYNEQFF

D: TRBD2
J: TRBJ2-7
V: TRBV2
size: few
DNA: TGTGCCAGCAGTGAACCGGGAGGGCCTACCAACGAGCAGTACTTC
CDR3: CASSEPGGPTNEQYF

D: .
J: TRBJ2-2
V: TRBV7-3
size: .
DNA: TGTGCCAGCAGCTTATCGGGGACCGGGGAGCTGTTTTTT
CDR3: CASSLSGTGELFF

D: .
J: TRBJ2-7
V: TRBV4-1
size: .
DNA: TGCGCCAGCAGCCGAGTCGGTCAGGGTAACGAGCAGTACTTC
CDR3: CASSRVGQGNEQYF

D: TRBD1
J: TRBJ2-7
V: TRBV4-2
size: few
DNA: TGTGCCAGCAGCCCTAACGAGGGGGCGACCGCCTACGAGCAGTACTTC
CDR3: CASSPNEGATAYEQYF

D: TRBD1
J: TRBJ2-7
V: TRBV10-3
size: .
DNA: TGTGCCATCAGTGGGGACAGCGACGAGCAGTACTTC
CDR3: CAISGDSDEQYF

D: .
J: TRBJ1-2
V: TRBV5-4
size: .
DNA: TGTGCCAGCAGCTTTGAGGGGAGGGACTATGGCTACACCTTC
CDR3: CASSFEGRDYGYTF

D: TRBD1
J: TRBJ1-1
V: TRBV19
size: few
DNA: TGTGCCAGTAGTATCAGGGGGCGCACTGAAGCTTTCTTT
CDR3: CASSIRGRTEAFF

D: TRBD2
J: TRBJ2-7
V: TRBV30
size: .
DNA: TGTGCCTGGGCCGGGACTAGCGGGAGCCCGACCTACGAGCAGTACTTC
CDR3: CAWAGTSGSPTYEQYF

D: .
J: TRBJ1-1
V: TRBV30
size: .
DNA: TGTGCCTGGAGTATGGCATCGGGAACTGAAGCTTTCTTT
CDR3: CAWSMASGTEAFF

D: TRBD1
J: TRBJ1-1
V: TRBV12-5
size: .
DNA: TGTGCTAGTGGTAAGGGACAGGGTAGAGAAGCTTTCTTT
CDR3: CASGKGQGREAFF

D: TRBD2
J: TRBJ2-3
V: TRBV9
size: once
DNA: TGTGCCAGCAGCGTAGGGGGCGGCGGGAGAACAGATACGCAGTATTTT
CDR3: CASSVGGGGRTDTQYF